This T cell receptor (beta chain) was retrieved from a study of blood T cell repertoires in COVID-19. The V end was cut by 4 bases, the J end by 7 bases, with 14 bases between. This CDR3 has 14 amino acids. Germline V gene data show CDR1 as KGHSH and CDR2 as LQKENI. Profiling relied on immunoSEQ multiplex PCR, and the TCRdb table lists in-frame clones only, not all of them. The table has 250,000 to 350,000 clones, under 95% seen once. Symptom resolution, clearance, or two negative PCRs marked donors in Cohort 3 as recovered. This clonotype originated in a man in his 60s who had recovered from COVID-19. Sequences were obtained from PBMCs or T cells enriched from blood (not recorded which). The chain links TRBV18 to TRBJ2-1; D remains ambiguous. DNA for the CDR3: TGTGCCAGCTCACAGTCAGGCCCCCGAAATGAGCAGTTCTTC. Protein product: CASSQSGPRNEQFF. The full variable domain, with the rest looked up from reference TRBV18 and TRBJ2-1, is NAGVMQNPRHLVRRRGQEARLRCSPMKGHSHVYWYRQLPEEGLKFMVYLQKENIIDESGMPKERFSAEFPKEGPSILRIQQVVRGDSAAYFCASSQSGPRNEQFFGPGTRLTVL.